The 26 T cell receptor beta chains below were found in one sample sequenced in a study of blood T cell repertoires in COVID-19. Generated by immunoSEQ multiplex PCR, the TCRdb table keeps only in-frame clones and is missing some. The sample consists of 50,000 or so clones, around 90% of them appearing once. Sequenced input: peripheral blood. All receptors come from a human donor with active COVID-19. The donor label of this sample is uncertain.

The genes are TRBV7-3 and TRBJ1-1; D call uncertain. Trimming pared 2 bases from V and 2 bases from J, leaving 12 bases between. CDR1 SGHTA and CDR2 FQGTGA come from the germline V gene. The CDR3 is made up of 15 amino acids. Written as DNA, the CDR3 is TGTGCCAGCAGCTTACAGCCATCGGGAAACACTGAAGCTTTCTTT. Protein product: CASSLQPSGNTEAFF.

The rearrangement joins TRBV2 to TRBJ2-4; TRBD1 aligns across 8 bases. CDR1 SNHLY and CDR2 FYNNEI come from the germline V gene. The CDR3 has 14 amino acids. J was trimmed by 1 base and V by 6 bases; bases with no gene match: 2. CDR3 DNA: TGTGCCAGCAGGGGACAGGAGGCCAAAAACATTCAGTACTTC. It yields the protein CASRGQEAKNIQYF.

This clone appeared a single time. V is TRBV28 and J is TRBJ1-6; no firm D call. Trimming shortened V by 6 bases and J by 8 bases, and 17 bases separated the two germline ends. The CDR3 has 15 residues. The germline V gene encodes CDR1 MDHEN and CDR2 SYDVKM. The CDR3 protein is CASSSPGFLDSPLHF. In DNA form, the CDR3 reads TGTGCCAGCAGCTCGCCGGGATTTCTGGATTCACCCCTCCACTTT.

The gene calls are TRBV4-1 and TRBJ1-2; TRBD1 matches 7 bases. The CDR3 consists of 15 residues. The junction had 11 bases not matched to a gene; V was cut back by 5 bases and J by 5 bases. Germline V CDR1 and CDR2: MGHRA, YSYEKL. The CDR3 DNA sequence: TGCGCCAGCAGCTCACAGAGGGGGCGCGGGTATGGCTACACCTTC. It encodes CASSSQRGRGYGYTF.

This chain connects TRBV7-9 to TRBJ1-3, with unresolved D. Germline CDR1 reads SEHNR; CDR2 reads FQNEAQ (reference sequence). The CDR3 runs 16 residues. V dropped 5 bases and J dropped 0 bases, with 14 bases sitting between them. This CDR3 reads CASSIELMSSGNTIYF. As DNA, the CDR3 is TGTGCCAGCAGCATCGAACTGATGAGCTCTGGAAACACCATATATTTT. Based on the CDR3 plus reference TRBV7-9 and TRBJ1-3, the full variable domain is DTGVSQNPRHKITKRGQNVTFRCDPISEHNRLYWYRQTLGQGPEFLTYFQNEAQLEKSRLLSDRFSAERPKGSFSTLEIQRTEQGDSAMYLCASSIELMSSGNTIYFGEGSWLTVV.

The chain carries TRBV2 and TRBJ1-2, with D hard to call. The V gene lost 7 bases and the J gene lost 8 bases, with 14 bases spanning the gap. The CDR3 length is 12 residues. Germline CDR1 SNHLY, CDR2 FYNNEI. Here the CDR3 DNA reads TGTGCCAGCAAAGTGGGCGCGTACGGCTACACCTTC. Its translation is CASKVGAYGYTF. The full variable domain, completed using reference TRBV2 and TRBJ1-2, is EPEVTQTPSHQVTQMGQEVILRCVPISNHLYFYWYRQILGQKVEFLVSFYNNEISEKSEIFDDQFSVERPDGSNFTLKIRSTKLEDSAMYFCASKVGAYGYTFGSGTRLTVV.

CDR3 region: CASSVDTYTGPPFF. The CDR3 DNA sequence: TGTGCCAGCAGCGTAGATACGTATACAGGCCCCCCTTTCTTT. The V gene is TRBV9, the J gene TRBJ1-1; a possible D gene is TRBD1 (5 bases). V was trimmed by 0 bases and J by 12 bases, leaving 18 bases between them. The length of the CDR3 is 14 residues. Germline V gives CDR1 SGDLS, CDR2 YYNGEE.

In this sample, this clone turned up a few times. The chain has TRBV4-3 and TRBJ1-5; a possible D gene is TRBD1 (5 bases). Trimming removed 0 bases from V and 0 bases from J, with 15 bases in between. Germline-derived CDR1 and CDR2 are LGHNA and YSLEER. The CDR3 extends over 18 amino acids. In DNA, the CDR3 is TGCGCCAGCAGCCAAGAGTGGGCAGGGCTGAATAGCAATCAGCCCCAGCATTTT. It is translated as CASSQEWAGLNSNQPQHF.

The chain is built from TRBV2 and TRBJ1-2, with D tentatively TRBD1 (6 bases). From germline, CDR1 is SNHLY and CDR2 FYNNEI. Deletions cut 11 bases from V and 8 bases from J, with 21 bases between. The CDR3 sequence is 13 residues long. CDR3 sequence reads: CASRATGSNGYTF. The CDR3, as DNA: TGTGCCTCCCGGGCCACAGGGAGTAACGGCTACACCTTC.

The V and J genes are TRBV6-2 or TRBV6-3 and TRBJ2-1; possibly TRBD1 for D (6 bases). Germline V gives CDR1 MNHEY, CDR2 SVGEGT. This CDR3 contains 14 residues. Trimming shortened V by 7 bases and J by 5 bases, and 15 bases separated the two germline ends. The CDR3 DNA is TGTGCCAGCACCTACTCGGACAGACACAATGAGCAGTTCTTC. Translation: CASTYSDRHNEQFF.

This clone is medium-sized. The chain couples TRBV7-2 to TRBJ1-2, with TRBD1 matching 9 bases. The germline V gene has CDR1 SGHTA and CDR2 FQGNSA. V dropped 4 bases and J dropped 4; count of bases not matched to a gene: 7. The CDR3 sequence is 15 residues long. Here the CDR3 reads CASSSEGQGSYGYTF. DNA of the CDR3: TGTGCCAGCAGCTCCGAAGGACAGGGGAGCTATGGCTACACCTTC.

This clone appeared once. The V call is TRBV9, the J call TRBJ1-3; 10 nucleotides match TRBD1. V lost 3 bases and J lost 2; bases outside the gene matches: 5. This CDR3 region has 16 residues. The germline CDR1 and CDR2 sequences are SGDLS and YYNGEE. CDR3 amino acids: CASSGTGTGAGNTIYF. The CDR3 DNA follows: TGTGCCAGCAGCGGTACCGGGACAGGGGCTGGAAACACCATATATTTT.

The chain employs TRBV29-1 and TRBJ1-2; 7 nucleotides match TRBD1. This CDR3 has 12 residues. Germline CDR1 reads SQVTM; CDR2 reads ANQGSEA. CDR3 coding DNA: TGCAGTGCTGGACAGGCACAATATGGCTACACCTTC. This gives the protein CSAGQAQYGYTF.

The gene calls are TRBV30 and TRBJ2-6; 7 bases are shared with TRBD2. V was clipped by 4 bases and J by 0 bases; unmatched bases: 9. This CDR3 is 17 amino acids long. Germline V CDR1 and CDR2: GTSNPN, SVGIG (reference sequence). The CDR3 DNA sequence: TGTGCCTGGACCCAACTAGCGATCGACTCTGGGGCCAACGTCCTGACTTTC. This codes for CAWTQLAIDSGANVLTF.

The chain employs TRBV3-1 (or the pseudogene TRBV3-2) and TRBJ2-3, with D perhaps TRBD2 (5 bases). The germline V gene encodes CDR1 LGHDT and CDR2 YNNKEL (reference sequence). This CDR3 has 16 residues. The germline V and J ends were trimmed by 4 bases and 6 bases, with 20 bases remaining between them. Here the CDR3 DNA reads TGTGCCAGCAGCCCCGCTCCAGCGGAGGTGACGGATACGCAGTATTTT. Translating gives CASSPAPAEVTDTQYF.

The CDR3 coding sequence is TGTGCCAGCAGCTTAGTGCGGGACACAGATACGCAGTATTTT. Amino acids: CASSLVRDTDTQYF. The chain is built from TRBV7-2 and TRBJ2-3, with D perhaps TRBD2 (6 bases). Trimming stripped 1 base from V and 2 bases from J, with 7 bases between. This CDR3 comprises 14 residues. The germline V gene has CDR1 SGHTA and CDR2 FQGNSA.

The chain joins TRBV6-5 to TRBJ1-2; possible D gene TRBD1, 6 bases. CDR1 MNHEY and CDR2 SVGAGI come from the germline V gene. Trimming left V 8 bases short and J 4 bases short, with 11 bases between. The CDR3 contains 12 residues. CDR3 bases: TGTGCCAGCCGGGACAACGTCTATGGCTACACCTTC. Translation: CASRDNVYGYTF.

In DNA, the CDR3 is TGTGCCTGGAAAATGGGCGGGGTCCCCGCTGAAGCTTTCTTT. Translation gives CAWKMGGVPAEAFF. This rearrangement joins TRBV30 to TRBJ1-1; no clear D gene. Trimming shortened V by 4 bases and J by 6 bases, and 18 bases separated the two germline ends. The CDR3 consists of 14 residues. Germline CDR1 and CDR2: GTSNPN and SVGIG (reference sequence).

The chain carries TRBV5-6 and TRBJ1-2, with D possibly being TRBD1 (5 bases). There are 14 residues in the CDR3. V was clipped by 4 bases and J by 1 base, with 11 bases between them. Germline V gives CDR1 SGHDT, CDR2 YYEEEE. The CDR3 reads CASSPGASNYGYTF. In DNA, the CDR3 is TGTGCCAGCAGCCCTGGGGCCAGTAACTATGGCTACACCTTC.

V gene TRBV7-9 combines with J gene TRBJ2-1; no clear D gene. This CDR3 region has 11 residues. CDR1 and CDR2 (germline): SEHNR, FQNEAQ (reference sequence). Between the trimmed V and J ends, which lost 5 bases and 8 bases, there was a span of 7 bases. CDR3 nucleotides: TGTGCCAGCAGCAGAGGCGATGAGCAGTTCTTC. Protein: CASSRGDEQFF.

The rearrangement links TRBV9 to TRBJ2-1, with a possible D match to TRBD1 (5 bases). This CDR3 spans 16 amino acids. The V end was cut by 0 bases, the J end by 0 bases, with 10 bases between. Looked up from germline, CDR1 is SGDLS and CDR2 is YYNGEE. The CDR3 loop is CASSVGQGISYNEQFF. Written as DNA, the CDR3 is TGTGCCAGCAGCGTAGGGCAGGGAATCTCCTACAATGAGCAGTTCTTC. The whole variable domain, remainder taken from reference TRBV9 and TRBJ2-1, is DSGVTQTPKHLITATGQRVTLRCSPRSGDLSVYWYQQSLDQGLQFLIQYYNGEERAKGNILERFSAQQFPDLHSELNLSSLELGDSALYFCASSVGQGISYNEQFFGPGTRLTVL.

The chain couples TRBV10-2 to TRBJ1-5, with D possibly TRBD1 on 5 matching bases. Germline lookup yields CDR1 WSHSY and CDR2 SAAADI. This CDR3 contains 14 residues. Trimming took off 8 bases at V and 6 bases at J, with 17 bases between the two ends. CDR3 nucleotide sequence: TGCGCCAGCTCTGGGACTGGGGGAGGTCAGCCCCAGCATTTT. It codes for CASSGTGGGQPQHF.

The gene calls are TRBV18 and TRBJ1-5, with 8 bases aligning to TRBD1. The CDR3 is made up of 15 amino acids. Germline CDR1 reads KGHSH; CDR2 reads LQKENI. The trim removed 2 bases at V and 4 bases at J, leaving 4 bases unmatched. The CDR3 here is CASSPGQGGNQPQHF. In DNA, the CDR3 is TGTGCCAGCTCACCAGGACAGGGAGGGAATCAGCCCCAGCATTTT.

J is TRBJ2-2 and V is TRBV6-6; 12 bases agree with TRBD1. V lost 6 bases to trimming and J lost 6 bases; unmatched junction nucleotides: 5. This CDR3 has 15 amino acids. Germline CDR1 reads MNHNY; CDR2 reads SVGAGI (reference sequence). CDR3 DNA: TGTGCCAGCAGGGGACAGGGGGCCAGGGCCGGGGAGCTGTTTTTT. Residues: CASRGQGARAGELFF.

The chain carries TRBV2 and TRBJ1-1; 7 nucleotides match TRBD1. After removal of 2 bases from V and 1 base from J, the junction contained 7 bases not matched to a gene. Germline lookup yields CDR1 SNHLY and CDR2 FYNNEI. The CDR3 consists of 16 residues. This chain's CDR3 is CASSEPRTGRNTEAFF. The DNA for the CDR3 is TGTGCCAGCAGTGAACCGAGGACAGGCCGGAACACTGAAGCTTTCTTT.

The chain carries TRBV11-3 and TRBJ2-3; 8 nucleotides align to TRBD2. V was clipped by 2 bases and J by 5 bases; unmatched bases: 12. Germline V gene data show CDR1 as SGHNT and CDR2 as YENEEA. The CDR3 covers 17 residues. The CDR3 loop reads CASSLRGSGGALDTQYF. For the CDR3, the DNA is TGTGCCAGCAGCTTACGGGGGAGCGGGGGTGCACTAGATACGCAGTATTTT.